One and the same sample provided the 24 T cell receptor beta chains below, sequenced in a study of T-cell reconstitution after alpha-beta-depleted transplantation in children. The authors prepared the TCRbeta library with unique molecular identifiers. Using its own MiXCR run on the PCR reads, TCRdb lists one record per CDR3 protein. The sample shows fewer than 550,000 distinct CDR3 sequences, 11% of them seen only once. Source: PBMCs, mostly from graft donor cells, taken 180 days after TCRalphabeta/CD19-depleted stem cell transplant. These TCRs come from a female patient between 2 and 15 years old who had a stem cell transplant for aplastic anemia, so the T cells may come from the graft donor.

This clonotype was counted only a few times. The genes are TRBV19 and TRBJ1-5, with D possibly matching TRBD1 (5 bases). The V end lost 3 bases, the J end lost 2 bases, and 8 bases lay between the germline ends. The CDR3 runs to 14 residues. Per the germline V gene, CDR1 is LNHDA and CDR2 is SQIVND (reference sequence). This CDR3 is CASSILGGNQPQHF. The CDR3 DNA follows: TGTGCCAGTAGTATTTTGGGGGGCAATCAGCCCCAGCATTTT.

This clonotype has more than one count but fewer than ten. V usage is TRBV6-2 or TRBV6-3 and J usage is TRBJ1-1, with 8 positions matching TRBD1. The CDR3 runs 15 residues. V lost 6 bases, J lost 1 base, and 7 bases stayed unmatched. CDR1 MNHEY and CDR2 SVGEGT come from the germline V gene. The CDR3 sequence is CASRKTGAGNTEAFF. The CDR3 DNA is TGTGCCAGCAGAAAGACAGGGGCAGGGAACACTGAAGCTTTCTTT.

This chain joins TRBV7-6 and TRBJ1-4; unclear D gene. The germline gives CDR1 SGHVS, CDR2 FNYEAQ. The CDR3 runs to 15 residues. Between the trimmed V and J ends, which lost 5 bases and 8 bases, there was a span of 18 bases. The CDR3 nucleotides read TGTGCCAGCAGCCCAGTGGCGGGGATGGACGAAAAACTGTTTTTT. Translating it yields CASSPVAGMDEKLFF.

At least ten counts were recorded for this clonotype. CDR3 residues: CASSSQDYGYTF. In DNA, the CDR3 is TGTGCCAGCAGTTCACAGGACTATGGCTACACCTTC. V is TRBV12-3 or TRBV12-4 and J is TRBJ1-2, with D tentatively TRBD1 (5 bases). The CDR3 runs 12 residues. Trimming cost V 4 bases and J 3 bases, with 6 bases left between them.

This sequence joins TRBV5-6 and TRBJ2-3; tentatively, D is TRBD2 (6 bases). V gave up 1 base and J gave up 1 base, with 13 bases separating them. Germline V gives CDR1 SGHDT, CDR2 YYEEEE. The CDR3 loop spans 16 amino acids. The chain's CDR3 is CASSLLAASGTDTQYF. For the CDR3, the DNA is TGTGCCAGCAGCTTGCTGGCGGCTAGCGGCACAGATACGCAGTATTTT.

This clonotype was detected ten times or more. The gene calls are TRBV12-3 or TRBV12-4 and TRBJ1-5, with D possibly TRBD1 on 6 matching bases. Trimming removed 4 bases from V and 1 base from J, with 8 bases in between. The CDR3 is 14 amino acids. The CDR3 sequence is CASSSRGSNQPQHF. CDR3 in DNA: TGTGCCAGCAGTTCGAGGGGGAGCAATCAGCCCCAGCATTTT.

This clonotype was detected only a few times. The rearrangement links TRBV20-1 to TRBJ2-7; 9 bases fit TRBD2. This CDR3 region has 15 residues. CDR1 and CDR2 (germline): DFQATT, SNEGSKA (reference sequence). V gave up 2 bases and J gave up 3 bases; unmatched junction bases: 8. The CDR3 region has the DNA TGCAGTGCTAGACATAGGACTAGCGAGATCTACGAGCAGTACTTC. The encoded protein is CSARHRTSEIYEQYF.

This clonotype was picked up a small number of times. CDR3 amino acids: CASSYTEGQWEQYV. In DNA form, the CDR3 reads TGTGCCAGCAGTTACACAGAAGGACAGTGGGAGCAGTACGTC. The chain combines TRBV6-2 or TRBV6-3 with TRBJ2-7; a weak D match, TRBD1 (6 bases). V lost 2 bases and J lost 7, with 15 bases in between. Germline CDR1 reads MNHEY; CDR2 reads SVGEGT. The CDR3 consists of 14 residues.

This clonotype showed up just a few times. The CDR3 reads CASSIPPRGELFF. CDR3 in DNA: TGTGCCAGTAGTATCCCCCCCCGTGGGGAGCTGTTTTTT. The chain recombines TRBV19 with TRBJ2-2; D not resolved. The CDR3 contains 13 residues. Germline loops: CDR1 LNHDA, CDR2 SQIVND (reference sequence). Trimming shortened V by 3 bases and J by 8 bases, and 10 bases separated the two germline ends.

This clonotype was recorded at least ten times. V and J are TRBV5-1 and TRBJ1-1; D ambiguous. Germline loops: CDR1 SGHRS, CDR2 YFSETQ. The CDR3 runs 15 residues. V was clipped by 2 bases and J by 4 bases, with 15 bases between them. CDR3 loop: CASSFSLTGPTEAFF. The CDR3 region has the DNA TGCGCCAGCAGCTTTTCCTTGACCGGGCCCACTGAAGCTTTCTTT. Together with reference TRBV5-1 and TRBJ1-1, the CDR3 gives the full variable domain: KAGVTQTPRYLIKTRGQQVTLSCSPISGHRSVSWYQQTPGQGLQFLFEYFSETQRNKGNFPGRFSGRQFSNSRSEMNVSTLELGDSALYLCASSFSLTGPTEAFFGQGTRLTVV.

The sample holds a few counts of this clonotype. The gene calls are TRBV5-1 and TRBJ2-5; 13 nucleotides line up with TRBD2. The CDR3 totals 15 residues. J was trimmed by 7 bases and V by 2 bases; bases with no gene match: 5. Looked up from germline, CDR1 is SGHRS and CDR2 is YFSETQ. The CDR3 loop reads CASSLTSGGEWTQYF. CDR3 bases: TGCGCCAGCAGCTTAACTAGCGGGGGGGAATGGACCCAGTACTTC.

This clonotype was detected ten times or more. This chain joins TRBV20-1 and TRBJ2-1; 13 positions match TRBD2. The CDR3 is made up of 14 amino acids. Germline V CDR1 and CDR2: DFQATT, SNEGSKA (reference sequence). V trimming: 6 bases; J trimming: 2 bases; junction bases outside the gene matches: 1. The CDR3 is CSATSGGTYNEQFF. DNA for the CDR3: TGCAGTGCGACTAGCGGGGGGACCTACAATGAGCAGTTCTTC.

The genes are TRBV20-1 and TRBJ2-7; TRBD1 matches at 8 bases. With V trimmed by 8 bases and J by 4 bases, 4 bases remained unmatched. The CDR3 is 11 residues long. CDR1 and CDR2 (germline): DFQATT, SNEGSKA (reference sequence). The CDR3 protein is CSSRQGYEQYV. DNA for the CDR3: TGCAGTTCTCGACAGGGGTACGAGCAGTACGTC.

The CDR3 DNA sequence: TGTGCCAGCAGCTTAGCGCCTTTGCGGAGCCCCACAGATACGCAGTATTTT. This sequence encodes CASSLAPLRSPTDTQYF. V usage is TRBV7-2 and J usage is TRBJ2-3, with unresolved D. V was trimmed by 0 bases and J by 2 bases, leaving 15 bases between them. This CDR3 spans 17 amino acids. The germline V gene encodes CDR1 SGHTA and CDR2 FQGNSA.

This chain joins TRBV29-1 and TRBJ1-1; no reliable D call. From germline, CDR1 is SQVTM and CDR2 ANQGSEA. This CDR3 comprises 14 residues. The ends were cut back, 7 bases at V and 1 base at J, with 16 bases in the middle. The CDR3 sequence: CSAVHLGRNTEAFF. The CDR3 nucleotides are TGCAGCGCTGTCCACCTCGGGCGGAACACTGAAGCTTTCTTT.

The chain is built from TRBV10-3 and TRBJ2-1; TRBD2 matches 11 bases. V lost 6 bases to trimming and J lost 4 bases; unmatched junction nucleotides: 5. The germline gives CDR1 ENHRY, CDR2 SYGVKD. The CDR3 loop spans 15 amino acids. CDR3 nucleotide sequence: TGTGCCATCAGCCAACTAGCGGGGGTTTACAATGAGCAGTTCTTC. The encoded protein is CAISQLAGVYNEQFF.

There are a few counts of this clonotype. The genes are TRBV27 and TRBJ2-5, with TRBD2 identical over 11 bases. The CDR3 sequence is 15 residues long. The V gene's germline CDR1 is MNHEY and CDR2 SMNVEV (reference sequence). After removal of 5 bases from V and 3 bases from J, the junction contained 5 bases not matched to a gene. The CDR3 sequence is CASSPLAGAEETQYF. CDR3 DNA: TGTGCCAGCAGTCCACTAGCGGGAGCGGAAGAGACCCAGTACTTC.

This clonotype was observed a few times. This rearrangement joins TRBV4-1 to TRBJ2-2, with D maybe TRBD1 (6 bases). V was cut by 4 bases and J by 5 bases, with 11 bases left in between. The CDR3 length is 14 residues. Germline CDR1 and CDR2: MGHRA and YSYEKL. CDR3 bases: TGCGCCAGCAGCCCCTCGAGGGGGACCGGGGAGCTGTTTTTT. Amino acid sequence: CASSPSRGTGELFF.

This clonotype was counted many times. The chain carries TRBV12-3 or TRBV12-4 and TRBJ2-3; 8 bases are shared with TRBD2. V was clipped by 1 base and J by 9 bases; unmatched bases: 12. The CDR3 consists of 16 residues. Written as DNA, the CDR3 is TGTGCCAGCAGTTTAGGGGCACTAGCGGTGCGTGGGACGCAGTATTTT. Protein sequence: CASSLGALAVRGTQYF.

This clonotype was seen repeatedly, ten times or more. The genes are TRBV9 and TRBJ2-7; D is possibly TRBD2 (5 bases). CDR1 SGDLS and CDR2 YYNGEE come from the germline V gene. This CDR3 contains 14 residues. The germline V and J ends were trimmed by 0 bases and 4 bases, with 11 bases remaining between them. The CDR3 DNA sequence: TGTGCCAGCAGCGTAGATCTAGGGAGTTACGAGCAGTACTTC. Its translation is CASSVDLGSYEQYF.

In DNA, the CDR3 is TGTGCCAGCAGCCAAGGCGATTTCCAAGAGACCCAGTACTTC. Encoded protein: CASSQGDFQETQYF. V and J are TRBV3-1 and TRBJ2-5; no clear D. Deletions cut 1 base from V and 1 base from J, with 7 bases between. Germline lookup yields CDR1 LGHDT and CDR2 YNNKEL (reference sequence). This CDR3 region has 14 residues.

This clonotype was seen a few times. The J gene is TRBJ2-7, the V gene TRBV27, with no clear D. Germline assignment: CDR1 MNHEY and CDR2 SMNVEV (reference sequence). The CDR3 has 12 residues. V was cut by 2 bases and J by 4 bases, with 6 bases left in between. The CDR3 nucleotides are TGTGCCAGCAGTTTAGCTAGGTACGAGCAGTACGTC. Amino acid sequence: CASSLARYEQYV.

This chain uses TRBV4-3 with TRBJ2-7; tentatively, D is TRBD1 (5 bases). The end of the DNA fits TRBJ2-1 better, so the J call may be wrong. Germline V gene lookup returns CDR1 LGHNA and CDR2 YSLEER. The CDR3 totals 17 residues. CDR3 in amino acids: CASSQDGRTMVPYEQFF. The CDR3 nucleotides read TGCGCCAGCAGCCAAGATGGCCGGACAATGGTCCCCTACGAGCAGTTCTTC.

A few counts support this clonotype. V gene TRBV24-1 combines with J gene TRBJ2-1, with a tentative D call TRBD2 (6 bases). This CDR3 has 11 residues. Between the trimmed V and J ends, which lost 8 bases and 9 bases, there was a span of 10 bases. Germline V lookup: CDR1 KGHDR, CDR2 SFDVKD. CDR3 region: CATKFGGEQFF. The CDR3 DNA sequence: TGTGCCACCAAATTCGGGGGTGAGCAGTTCTTC.